This T cell receptor (beta chain) appears in the sequencing data of a study of cytotoxic CD8 clonotypes in ibrutinib-treated CLL (dated by TCRdb to the early 2020s). With regard to the full study: In this cohort, about 16 patients were treatment-naive and some 10 were relapsed/refractory, while about 18 had unmutated IGHV. Samples at response were collected after a median of roughly twelve months of treatment, with a range of roughly 6 to 36 months. Partial responses were observed in 24 patients and complete responses in 2; after a median follow-up of 68 months, remission was maintained in approximately 15 patients and progression was observed in some twelve. Longitudinal samples were obtainable from about 30% of the roughly 86 participants in the trial. Every remission and progressive disease sample was obtained while ibrutinib was still being received by the patients. An average of about 260,000 productive templates and some 100,000 productive rearrangements was obtained per sample. Cryopreserved peripheral blood mononuclear cells were obtained prior to treatment, at the time of response, and at either disease progression or sustained remission.

This clone has more than one count but fewer than ten. The antigen this receptor binds is unknown. No per-base quality is available; no much larger clone lies one base away. Spanning cysteine to phenylalanine, the CDR3 consists of 13 amino acids. The read is trimmed to its CDR3 DNA, 39 bases read in frame from base 1. The junction carries 9 bases between V and J, which are trimmed by 1 base and 4 bases respectively. CDR1 and CDR2 are read off the germline V gene as SGHRS and YFSETQ. A MiSeq instrument was used for deep resolution sequencing, which targeted depths ranging from 1 in 1 million up to 1 in 200,000 T cells, with coverage averaging 10x for each clonotype. TCR beta libraries were generated with the immunoSEQ hsTCRB Kit. From the authors' description of their analysis: Data were analyzed with ImmunoSEQ Data Assistant and ImmunoSEQ Analyzer, with V, D and J genes assigned per IMGT definitions. Clonality, with values ranging from 0 to 1, was calculated as one minus the normalized Shannon entropy of productive rearrangement frequencies. Public clonotype analysis was restricted to overrepresented clonotypes comprising at least 0.05% of each patient's repertoire. About twelve age-matched healthy donor repertoires from immuneACCESS were used as controls for clonality. TCRdb took this table from immuneACCESS and kept in-frame rearrangements with V and J called. Such tables lack part of the clones; where checked against another copy, unresolved V genes explain under half of the gap, and the rest is unexplained. V, J and clone size were drawn from that table, and D and trimming were deduced from the DNA. Present in this sample are roughly 250,000 clones, 70% of which were seen just once. Roughly 15% of the sample goes to the ten largest clones.

Overall results and qualifications from the work: Public clonotypes were rare and either shrank or stayed stable during treatment, and the rise in clonality at ibrutinib response reflected expansion of private clonotypes. At baseline, clonality was higher than in age-matched healthy donors and showed a strong correlation with circulating CD8+ T-cell counts. Sampling times were not matched between patients in sustained remission and patients whose disease was progressing, and lymph node repertoires were not examined. At ibrutinib response clonality went up, during sustained remission it held steady, and at progression it dropped back toward baseline.

Sample time point, as interpreted from the label and publication: roughly 25 months on ibrutinib. For TCR beta library preparation, around 2.1 micrograms of genomic DNA were extracted from the cryopreserved PBMCs. Longitudinal blood samples from CLL patients on ibrutinib monotherapy underwent high-throughput TCR beta sequencing. The patients were enrolled in a single-center, open-label phase 2 trial of ibrutinib monotherapy. The V and J genes are TRBV5-1 and TRBJ2-7; no D gene can be assigned with confidence. The sample consisted of PBMCs, taken after 24 months of ibrutinib treatment. This sequence was found in a human donor with chronic lymphocytic leukemia. The CDR3: CASSLFPQYEQYF. The nucleotide sequence reads TGCGCCAGCAGCTTGTTCCCCCAATACGAGCAGTACTTC.